These 3 T cell receptor beta chains came from one sample sequenced in a study of OX40 agonist ivuxolimab in advanced cancers. The assay was immunoSEQ multiplex PCR, and TCRdb's table has in-frame clones only and misses some. The sample lists under 85,000 clones, roughly nine tenths occurring once. The sequencing used CD4+ or CD8+ T cells sorted from blood, collected in a trial of the OX40 agonist ivuxolimab. These TCRs come from an adult with an advanced solid tumor such as melanoma, head and neck, liver or kidney cancer.

The chain has TRBV20-1 and TRBJ2-7; the D is unclear. V lost 3 bases, J lost 6 bases, and 6 bases lay in between. This CDR3 spans 10 amino acids. CDR1 is DFQATT, CDR2 SNEGSKA, per germline (reference sequence). CDR3 protein: CSASRVEQYF. The CDR3 nucleotides read TGCAGTGCTAGCCGCGTCGAGCAGTACTTC.

The chain employs TRBV27 and TRBJ2-1; TRBD1 aligns across 10 bases. The V and J ends lost 6 bases and 7 bases, in that order; junction bases with no gene match: 9. The CDR3 has 15 amino acids. Germline V lookup: CDR1 MNHEY, CDR2 SMNVEV (reference sequence). The CDR3 sequence: CASSLGGQGWNEQFF. CDR3 bases: TGTGCCAGCAGCCTCGGGGGACAGGGGTGGAATGAGCAGTTCTTC.

V and J are TRBV25-1 and TRBJ2-5; D not certain. Germline CDR1 MGHDK, CDR2 SYGVNS. CDR3 length: 14 residues. Trimming took 2 bases from V and 5 from J, leaving 12 bases between them. The DNA of the CDR3 is TGTGCCAGCAGTGAAGACTTATACCGGGAGACCCAGTACTTC. This encodes CASSEDLYRETQYF.